A single sample gave rise to the 17 T cell receptor beta chains below, sequenced in a study of cytomegalovirus exposure and HLA in healthy donors. Assay: immunoSEQ multiplex PCR; the TCRdb copy retains only in-frame clones and omits some. The data hold 110,000 to 150,000 clones, with roughly 89% observed a single time. Specimen: PBMCs. All receptors come from a woman aged 18-29 years in good health and CMV-seropositive.

The chain employs TRBV7-8 and TRBJ1-4; possibly TRBD1 for D (6 bases). The CDR3 sequence is 18 residues long. CDR1 is SGHVS and CDR2 is FQNEAQ in the germline V gene. V was pared by 1 base and J by 6 bases, with 21 bases between. CDR3: CASSLEISWSGADEKLFF. The CDR3 region has the DNA TGTGCCAGCAGCTTAGAAATTAGCTGGTCAGGGGCCGATGAAAAACTGTTTTTT. The whole variable domain, remainder taken from reference TRBV7-8 and TRBJ1-4, is GAGVSQSPRYKVAKRGQDVALRCDPISGHVSLFWYQQALGQGPEFLTYFQNEAQLDKSGLPSDRFFAERPEGSVSTLKIQRTQQEDSAVYLCASSLEISWSGADEKLFFGSGTQLSVL.

In this sample, this clone turned up a few times. The chain uses TRBV2 and TRBJ1-1; TRBD1 might be the D (6 bases). With 8 bases removed from V and 1 base from J, the gap between germline ends came to 11 bases. The CDR3 is 13 amino acids. Germline V CDR1 and CDR2: SNHLY, FYNNEI. Here the CDR3 DNA reads TGTGCCAGCCGAAAACAGGGGAACACTGAAGCTTTCTTT. Its protein product is CASRKQGNTEAFF.

The V gene is TRBV5-1, the J gene TRBJ2-3, with 7 nucleotides matching TRBD1. Germline CDR1 SGHRS, CDR2 YFSETQ. The CDR3 contains 14 residues. V trimming: 0 bases; J trimming: 6 bases; junction bases outside the gene matches: 4. In DNA form, the CDR3 reads TGCGCCAGCAGCTTGGAGGGGGCTGGGGATACGCAGTATTTT. Amino acids: CASSLEGAGDTQYF. The full variable domain, its missing parts supplied by reference TRBV5-1 and TRBJ2-3, is KAGVTQTPRYLIKTRGQQVTLSCSPISGHRSVSWYQQTPGQGLQFLFEYFSETQRNKGNFPGRFSGRQFSNSRSEMNVSTLELGDSALYLCASSLEGAGDTQYFGPGTRLTVL.

This rearrangement joins TRBV11-2 to TRBJ1-1, with a weak D call TRBD1 (5 bases). The V end was cut by 6 bases, the J end by 4 bases, with 15 bases between. The CDR3 has 14 amino acids. In germline, CDR1 is SGHAT, CDR2 FQNNGV. In DNA form, the CDR3 reads TGTGCCAGCAGTCAAGGGGCGCAGGGCACTGAAGCTTTCTTT. Translation gives CASSQGAQGTEAFF.

V and J are TRBV5-1 and TRBJ1-1; D unresolved. There are 15 residues in the CDR3. Germline CDR1 SGHRS, CDR2 YFSETQ. V was pared by 6 bases and J by 0 bases, with 15 bases between. The CDR3 DNA reads TGCGCCAGCATCCGGGGAGACAACATGAACACTGAAGCTTTCTTT. This gives the protein CASIRGDNMNTEAFF.

The chain recombines TRBV5-1 with TRBJ2-4; tentatively, D is TRBD2 (5 bases). CDR3 length equals 14 residues. V shed 5 bases and J shed 0 bases, with 9 bases lying between them. CDR1 is SGHRS and CDR2 is YFSETQ in the germline V gene. CDR3 region: CASREGIAKNIQYF. The CDR3 nucleotides are TGCGCCAGCAGAGAGGGTATAGCCAAAAACATTCAGTACTTC.

The chain has TRBV9 and TRBJ2-7; 10 bases map to TRBD2. Germline trimming cut 0 bases from V and 3 bases from J; bases unmatched to any gene: 3. CDR1 is SGDLS and CDR2 is YYNGEE in the germline V gene. CDR3 length: 15 amino acids. CDR3 nucleotide sequence: TGTGCCAGCAGCGTAGGGGCTAGCGGGGGCTACGAGCAGTACTTC. Translating gives CASSVGASGGYEQYF.

The chain uses TRBV11-2 and TRBJ1-4, with D maybe TRBD1 (6 bases). Germline assignment: CDR1 SGHAT and CDR2 FQNNGV. The CDR3 length is 15 residues. V was cut by 4 bases and J by 8 bases, with 17 bases left in between. This chain's CDR3 is CASSSNQGLREKLFF. For the CDR3, the DNA is TGTGCCAGCAGCTCAAATCAGGGGTTAAGGGAAAAACTGTTTTTT.

The chain combines TRBV28 with TRBJ2-1; 8 bases match TRBD2. This CDR3 comprises 14 residues. Germline V gene sequence: CDR1 MDHEN, CDR2 SYDVKM. Trimming took 10 bases from V and 8 from J; bases not matched to a gene: 13. For the CDR3, the DNA is TGTGCCACTTTTACGGGGGGGGCTAGTCATGAGCAGTTCTTC. Its protein is CATFTGGASHEQFF.

The chain carries TRBV7-9 and TRBJ2-3, with a possible D match to TRBD2 (6 bases). CDR1 and CDR2 (germline): SEHNR, FQNEAQ (reference sequence). Trimming took 6 bases from V and 6 from J, leaving 22 bases between them. This CDR3 contains 16 residues. The CDR3 is CASRPPVRGITDTQYF. The CDR3, as DNA: TGTGCCAGCAGACCCCCAGTCCGGGGGATAACGGATACGCAGTATTTT.

The chain combines TRBV5-5 with TRBJ2-7; a weak D match, TRBD2 (6 bases). The CDR3 is 18 residues long. Germline assignment: CDR1 SGHKS and CDR2 YYEKEE (reference sequence). The ends were cut back, 0 bases at V and 0 bases at J, with 19 bases in the middle. CDR3 protein: CASSLVGGGIRFSYEQYF. The CDR3 nucleotides read TGTGCCAGCAGCTTGGTGGGGGGTGGCATTAGATTCTCCTACGAGCAGTACTTC.

The chain carries TRBV5-6 and TRBJ2-5; no clear D gene. CDR3 length: 15 amino acids. Germline V gives CDR1 SGHDT, CDR2 YYEEEE. Trimming left V 2 bases short and J 4 bases short, with 15 bases between. CDR3 coding DNA: TGTGCCAGCAGCTTTGGTGCGGAACCGTCAGAGACCCAGTACTTC. It specifies CASSFGAEPSETQYF.

The J gene is TRBJ2-7, the V gene TRBV6-5; D is unclear. V shed 0 bases and J shed 3 bases, with 9 bases lying between them. The CDR3 runs to 14 residues. Germline values: CDR1 MNHEY, CDR2 SVGAGI. The CDR3 spells CASSYSTDNYEQYF. CDR3 bases: TGTGCCAGCAGTTACTCCACAGATAACTACGAGCAGTACTTC.

This chain connects TRBV6-5 to TRBJ2-7; 8 bases map to TRBD1. Trimming removed 6 bases from V and 2 bases from J; junction bases left unmatched: 9. The CDR3 sequence is 15 residues long. Germline lookup yields CDR1 MNHEY and CDR2 SVGAGI. The CDR3 loop is CASSLGQGTTYEQYF. CDR3 nucleotide sequence: TGTGCCAGCAGCCTAGGACAGGGCACAACCTACGAGCAGTACTTC.

The chain links TRBV14 to TRBJ1-3; 7 positions agree with TRBD1. V was clipped by 4 bases and J by 7 bases; unmatched bases: 13. The CDR3 sequence is 16 residues long. The germline gives CDR1 SGHDN, CDR2 FVKESK. The CDR3 here is CASSPSDRDKRNTIYF. The CDR3 DNA reads TGTGCCAGCAGCCCCTCCGACAGGGACAAGCGGAACACCATATATTTT.

J is TRBJ1-2 and V is TRBV7-9, with TRBD1 as a possible D gene (6 bases). Germline V gives CDR1 SEHNR, CDR2 FQNEAQ (reference sequence). The CDR3 runs 15 residues. Trimming took 4 bases from V and 1 from J, leaving 13 bases between them. CDR3 sequence reads: CASSSLDRVNYGYTF. The CDR3 coding sequence is TGTGCCAGCAGCTCATTGGACAGAGTTAACTATGGCTACACCTTC.

In DNA form, the CDR3 reads TGTGCCAGCAGCTCCGGATTCGGTCTAGCGGGGGGCACAGATACGCAGTATTTT. This translates into CASSSGFGLAGGTDTQYF. This sequence joins TRBV7-9 and TRBJ2-3, with 10 positions matching TRBD2. CDR3 length: 18 amino acids. CDR1 is SEHNR, CDR2 FQNEAQ, per germline (reference sequence). Unmatched junction bases numbered 11, after V lost 4 bases and J lost 1 base. Full variable domain (outside the CDR3, taken from reference TRBV7-9 and TRBJ2-3): DTGVSQNPRHKITKRGQNVTFRCDPISEHNRLYWYRQTLGQGPEFLTYFQNEAQLEKSRLLSDRFSAERPKGSFSTLEIQRTEQGDSAMYLCASSSGFGLAGGTDTQYFGPGTRLTVL.